This entry lists 12 T cell receptor beta chains sequenced from one sample in a study of CD8+CD57+ T cells in acquired aplastic anemia (dated by TCRdb to the late 2010s). Instrument on record: Illumina HiSeq 2000. Profiling of TCR beta VDJ combinations and CDR3 sequences used genomic DNA as the template. Starting from the raw public reads, TCRdb applied fastp trimming at Q25, assembled clones with MiXCR and retained in-frame beta chains. Each CDR3 protein gets just one entry, which takes the most common genes and DNA from the rows behind it. The sample table contains around 130,000 distinct CDR3 sequences; only one count was recorded for over 55% of them. Roughly 30% of the sample is in the top ten clones. Expansion of CD8+CD57+ cells had been shown by flow cytometry in the patients chosen for sequencing. The material sequenced was sorted CD4+, CD8+, or CD8+CD57+ T cells (not recorded which) from PBMCs. The origin of the receptors is a human donor with aplastic anemia.

This chain connects TRBV20-1 to TRBJ2-1, with D possibly matching TRBD1 (5 bases). The germline CDR1 and CDR2 sequences are DFQATT and SNEGSKA (reference sequence). This CDR3 region has 14 residues. Trimming took 0 bases from V and 2 from J, leaving 8 bases between them. For the CDR3, the DNA is TGCAGTGCTAGAGATCAGGGCCCCTACAATGAGCAGTTCTTC. Its protein is CSARDQGPYNEQFF.

This sequence joins TRBV10-3 and TRBJ2-1; 7 bases agree with TRBD1. Germline V gene data show CDR1 as ENHRY and CDR2 as SYGVKD. V trimming: 3 bases; J trimming: 4 bases; junction bases outside the gene matches: 6. The CDR3 is 15 residues long. For the CDR3, the DNA is TGTGCCATCAGTGAAGTAGGGGGCTCGTACAATGAGCAGTTCTTC. Translated, it gives CAISEVGGSYNEQFF.

This clonotype was detected many times. V usage is TRBV10-1 and J usage is TRBJ2-1, with TRBD2 matching over 10 bases. This CDR3 has 17 residues. Trimming took 2 bases from V and 4 from J; bases not matched to a gene: 8. From germline, CDR1 is WNHNN and CDR2 SYGVQD (reference sequence). The CDR3 is CASSEASGRLEYNEQFF. Here the CDR3 DNA reads TGCGCCAGCAGTGAGGCTAGCGGGAGATTAGAGTACAATGAGCAGTTCTTC.

The sample holds a few counts of this clonotype. The rearrangement links TRBV2 to TRBJ2-2, with D hard to call. V shed 7 bases and J shed 5 bases, with 14 bases lying between them. The CDR3 has 14 residues. From germline, CDR1 is SNHLY and CDR2 FYNNEI. The CDR3 nucleotides read TGTGCCAGCACCTTCCCACAAGCAACCGGGGAGCTGTTTTTT. Its translation: CASTFPQATGELFF.

Ten or more counts support this clonotype. This chain links TRBV9 with TRBJ1-2, with D tentatively TRBD1 (6 bases). Trimming removed 4 bases at V and 6 bases at J, with 10 bases between. The CDR3 is 12 residues long. Germline V gene data show CDR1 as SGDLS and CDR2 as YYNGEE. CDR3 residues: CASSSTGNGYTF. The CDR3 region has the DNA TGTGCCAGCAGCAGTACAGGGAATGGCTACACCTTC.

The chain employs TRBV5-1 and TRBJ1-6; 7 nucleotides line up with TRBD1. J lost 3 bases, V lost 4 bases, and 7 bases had no gene match. Germline V CDR1 and CDR2: SGHRS, YFSETQ. The CDR3 length is 16 residues. The chain's CDR3 is CASSRGQLDYNSPLHF. The CDR3 DNA sequence: TGCGCCAGCAGCAGGGGACAGTTGGACTATAATTCACCCCTCCACTTT.

To note about this clonotype: This may be a read error: a much more frequent sequence differs by one nucleotide. This chain joins TRBV11-2 and TRBJ2-7, with TRBD2 matching over 8 bases. CDR1 is SGHAT, CDR2 FQNNGV, per germline. Unmatched junction bases numbered 12, after V lost 5 bases and J lost 6 bases. CDR3 size: 15 residues. CDR3 loop: CASSRGSGSPCEQYF. CDR3 bases: TGTGCCAGCAGCCGAGGAAGCGGGAGCCCCTGCGAGCAGTACTTC.

For the CDR3, the DNA is TGTGCCAGCAGTTTTCGGGCGTTAGCTGGAAACACCATATATTTT. Encoded protein: CASSFRALAGNTIYF. The rearrangement uses TRBV12-3 or TRBV12-4 and TRBJ1-3; D gene ambiguous. V gave up 3 bases and J gave up 2 bases, with 11 bases separating them. This CDR3 has 15 amino acids.

The chain uses TRBV2 and TRBJ1-2, with TRBD1 as a possible D gene (6 bases). The germline V and J ends were trimmed by 7 bases and 3 bases, with 15 bases remaining between them. The CDR3 length is 14 residues. CDR1 is SNHLY, CDR2 FYNNEI, per germline. CDR3 coding DNA: TGTGCCAGCACCCCAGGGGCGCCGGACTATGGCTACACCTTC. This encodes CASTPGAPDYGYTF.

This chain uses TRBV24-1 with TRBJ2-7, with TRBD1 matching over 8 bases. The CDR3 has 15 amino acids. With V trimmed by 3 bases and J by 4 bases, 7 bases remained unmatched. Germline-derived CDR1 and CDR2 are KGHDR and SFDVKD. As DNA, the CDR3 is TGTGCCACCAGTGATCCCGACAGGGGTCGATACGAGCAGTACTTC. It specifies CATSDPDRGRYEQYF.

V gene TRBV6-2 or TRBV6-3 combines with J gene TRBJ2-7; 7 bases are a match to TRBD1. CDR3 size: 12 residues. Trimming took 5 bases from V and 4 from J; bases not matched to a gene: 2. Germline-derived CDR1 and CDR2 are MNHEY and SVGEGT. The CDR3: CASSGGQYEQYF. The CDR3 nucleotides read TGTGCCAGCAGTGGGGGACAGTACGAGCAGTACTTC.

This clonotype showed up many times. The rearrangement uses TRBV24-1 and TRBJ2-1, with D possibly matching TRBD2 (6 bases). The CDR3 length is 17 residues. The ends were cut back, 4 bases at V and 10 bases at J, with 25 bases in the middle. Germline V CDR1 and CDR2: KGHDR, SFDVKD. The CDR3: CATSETTSNWASNEQFF. Here the CDR3 DNA reads TGTGCCACCAGTGAAACTACTAGCAACTGGGCCAGCAACGAGCAGTTCTTC.